This note documents a single T cell receptor (beta chain) sequence. The antigen it binds to is not known. From its cysteine to its phenylalanine, the CDR3 spans 14 amino acids. The DNA is not on file. CDR1 and CDR2 are read off the germline V gene as SNHLY and FYNNEI. This sample stems from a study of monozygotic twins with inflammatory bowel disease (dated by TCRdb to between 2018 and 2020). A note on the overall study: The full study comprised approximately 28 monozygotic twin pairs: nine German pairs (four IBD-concordant, five IBD-discordant) and 19 IBD-discordant Danish pairs. The search for disease-associated traits relied mainly on comparing, within discordant pairs, IBD patients with their genetically identical healthy co-twins. Each individual had, on average, about 151 000 unique TCRalpha sequences and 181 000 unique TCRbeta sequences available for analysis. General findings and caveats noted by the study authors: No single strong signal or clonotype linked to IBD turned up in the results, so the idea that one exists was not supported. The analysis was unable to tell apart different T cell subtypes. Compared with healthy twins, IBD patients had fewer clonotypes in common with other individuals, a difference most pronounced in patients showing signs of disease activity. No difference in repertoire similarity was observed between concordant and discordant twins, possibly owing to limited statistical power. Because patients received different immunosuppressive treatments, the repertoires may have picked up extra background noise and variability between individuals. Measured by the inverse Simpson index, TCRbeta repertoire diversity was lower in IBD patients than in their healthy co-twins.

An approximately 2.5 ml peripheral blood sample was drawn into PAXgene tubes per donor and stored at -80°C. Without any T cell sorting, total RNA was extracted from whole blood using the PAXgene blood miRNA kit on an automated QIAcube. Peripheral blood from monozygotic twin pairs who were concordant or discordant for inflammatory bowel disease underwent deep TCRalpha and TCRbeta repertoire profiling using unique molecular barcoding. Smoking habits were recorded for all twin pairs, and each individual was classified as a current, former or never smoker. The library came from 5' RACE. The input for every TCR library was around 4,000 ng of total RNA. For each sample, cDNA synthesis with SMARTScribe reverse transcriptase was split into eight separate reactions. Unique molecular identifiers containing a 6-nucleotide sample barcode were introduced through template switching during cDNA synthesis. TCRalpha and TCRbeta cDNA was amplified in two nested PCRs of roughly 16 and 10 cycles, and bead purification was carried out after each PCR. Before amplification, the cDNA was treated with uracil DNA-glycosylase and purified using the QIAquick PCR purification kit. In the second PCR, Illumina TruSeq-compatible adapters and sample-specific barcodes were added. Library quality and concentration were assessed using TapeStation and Qubit, and about 5 ng of each library was pooled. Pooled libraries were sequenced on an Illumina HiSeq2500 single-index Rapid Run with 2 x 100 bp reads and custom sequencing primers. Per the source publication's procedure: UMI-based consensus assembly with MiGEC version 1.2.6 was used to correct PCR and sequencing errors. V(D)J alignment, clonotype assembly and CDR3 extraction were performed with MiXCR version 2.1.1. To normalise gene usage, clonotype sharing and MAIT/NKT TCR abundance, the analysis used the top 1000, 10 000 and 20 000 clonotypes per sample. After downsampling to 27 000 UMIs, diversity was calculated as the inverse Simpson index using the vegan R package. Paired Mann-Whitney U tests were applied to discordant twin pairs, and Benjamini-Hochberg correction was used for multiple testing. TCRdb reprocessed the reads and assigns one entry to each CDR3 protein sequence, leaving out DNA. TCRdb's processing, not the authors' own work, is the source of the V and J calls. The table for this sample records fewer than 550,000 distinct CDR3 sequences. The ten largest clonotypes hold 2.4% of the sample.

The receptor chain draws on TRBV2 and TRBJ1-1; lacking DNA, the TRBD1 call made by TCRdb goes unchecked. The source material was blood. This receptor was obtained from a human donor with ulcerative colitis or Crohn's disease, or a healthy co-twin of an affected twin (not recorded which). CDR3 protein: CASSVTGMNTEAFF. The entire variable domain, with the stretches around the CDR3 drawn from the reference TRBV2 and TRBJ1-1 proteins, is EPEVTQTPSHQVTQMGQEVILRCVPISNHLYFYWYRQILGQKVEFLVSFYNNEISEKSEIFDDQFSVERPDGSNFTLKIRSTKLEDSAMYFCASSVTGMNTEAFFGQGTRLTVV.